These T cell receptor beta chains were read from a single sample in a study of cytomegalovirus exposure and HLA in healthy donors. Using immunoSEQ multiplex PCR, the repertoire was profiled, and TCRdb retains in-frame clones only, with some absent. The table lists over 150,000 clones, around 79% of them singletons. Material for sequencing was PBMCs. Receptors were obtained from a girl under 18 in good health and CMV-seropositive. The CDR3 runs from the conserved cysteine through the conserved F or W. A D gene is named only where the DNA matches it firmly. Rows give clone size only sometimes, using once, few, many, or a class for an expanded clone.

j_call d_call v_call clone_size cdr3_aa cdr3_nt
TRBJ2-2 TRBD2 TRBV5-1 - CASRLRGGPPGELFF TGCGCCAGCAGACTCCGGGGGGGTCCCCCCGGGGAGCTGTTTTTT
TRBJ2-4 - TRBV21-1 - CASTHCGGIAKNIQYF TGTGCCAGCACCCATTGCGGGGGAATAGCCAAAAACATTCAGTACTTC
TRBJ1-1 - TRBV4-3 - CASSQDLWETKQGAFF TGCGCCAGCAGCCAAGATCTTTGGGAGACCAAACAGGGAGCTTTCTTT
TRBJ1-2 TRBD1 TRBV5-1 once CASSLGGQGYGYTF TGCGCCAGCAGCTTGGGGGGACAGGGATATGGCTACACCTTC
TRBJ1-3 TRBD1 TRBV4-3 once CASSQGTTGRSGNTIYF TGCGCCAGCAGCCAAGGGACGACAGGGAGGTCTGGAAACACCATATATTTT
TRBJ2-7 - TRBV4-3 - CASSQDGGSYEQYF TGCGCCAGCAGCCAAGACGGAGGCAGCTACGAGCAGTACTTC
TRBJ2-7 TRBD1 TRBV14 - CASSQAGQGFNEQYF TGTGCCAGCAGCCAAGCCGGACAGGGTTTCAACGAGCAGTACTTC
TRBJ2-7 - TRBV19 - CASSIAGNAYEQYF TGTGCCAGTAGTATTGCGGGGAACGCCTACGAGCAGTACTTC
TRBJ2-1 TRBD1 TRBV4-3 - CASSQEDRGYNEQFF TGCGCCAGCAGCCAGGAGGACAGGGGCTACAATGAGCAGTTCTTC
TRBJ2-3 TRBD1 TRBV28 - CASSRDRGRADTQYF TGTGCCAGCAGCCGGGACAGGGGGCGCGCAGATACGCAGTATTTT
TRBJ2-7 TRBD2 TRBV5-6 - CASSLRGGDYEQYF TGTGCCAGCAGCTTGCGGGGGGGGGACTACGAGCAGTACTTC
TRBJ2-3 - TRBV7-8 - CASSPTSSFSDTQYF TGTGCCAGCAGCCCGACTAGTTCTTTTTCAGATACGCAGTATTTT
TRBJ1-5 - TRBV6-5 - CASSFSEDHQPQHF TGTGCCAGCAGCTTCAGCGAAGATCATCAGCCCCAGCATTTT
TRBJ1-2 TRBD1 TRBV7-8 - CASSLMYTGDYGYTF TGTGCCAGCAGCTTAATGTATACAGGGGACTATGGCTACACCTTC
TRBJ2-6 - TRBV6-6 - CASSSTGPSGANVLTF TGTGCCAGCAGTTCAACAGGCCCCTCTGGGGCCAACGTCCTGACTTTC
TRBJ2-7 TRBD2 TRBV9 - CASSPGGSPYEQYF TGTGCCAGCAGCCCGGGGGGATCCCCCTACGAGCAGTACTTC
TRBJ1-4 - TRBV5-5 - CASSLGQATTNEKLFF TGTGCCAGCAGCTTGGGACAGGCCACAACTAATGAAAAACTGTTTTTT
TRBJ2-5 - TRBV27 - CASSLNLYQETQYF TGTGCCAGCAGTTTAAACCTATATCAAGAGACCCAGTACTTC
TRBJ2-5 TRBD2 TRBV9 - CASSVESSGGGETQYF TGTGCCAGCAGCGTAGAGTCTAGCGGGGGCGGGGAGACCCAGTACTTC
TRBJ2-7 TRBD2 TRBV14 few CASSQDGLVVYF TGTGCCAGCAGCCAAGATGGACTAGTAGTGTACTTC
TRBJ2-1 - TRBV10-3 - CAISDGVEQFF TGTGCCATCAGTGACGGGGTTGAGCAGTTCTTC
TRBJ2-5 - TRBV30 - CAWSVSSGTQYF TGTGCCTGGAGTGTTTCATCAGGGACCCAGTACTTC
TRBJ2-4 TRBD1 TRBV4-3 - CASSQARDRGYNIQYF TGCGCCAGCAGCCAAGCCAGGGACAGGGGATACAACATTCAGTACTTC
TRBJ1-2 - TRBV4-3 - CASSQSRDIPNYGYTF TGCGCCAGCAGCCAGTCCCGGGACATCCCTAACTATGGCTACACCTTC
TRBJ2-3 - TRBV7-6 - CASSLAGGPLSTDTQYF TGTGCCAGCAGCTTAGCGGGGGGGCCCCTTAGCACAGATACGCAGTATTTT
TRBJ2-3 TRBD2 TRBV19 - CATTGGRSDTQYF TGTGCCACCACCGGGGGGAGGTCAGATACGCAGTATTTT
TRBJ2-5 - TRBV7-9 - CASNQMDRQETQYF TGTGCCAGCAACCAGATGGACAGACAAGAGACCCAGTACTTC
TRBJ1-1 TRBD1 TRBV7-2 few CASSPRTGSTEAFF TGTGCCAGCAGCCCCCGGACAGGGTCCACTGAAGCTTTCTTT
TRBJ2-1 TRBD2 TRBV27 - CASSLGLALSYNEQFF TGTGCCAGCAGTTTAGGACTAGCGCTCTCCTACAATGAGCAGTTCTTC
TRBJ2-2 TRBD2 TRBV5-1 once CASSLGSGGSSTGELFF TGCGCCAGCAGCTTGGGGAGCGGGGGTTCTTCCACCGGGGAGCTGTTTTTT
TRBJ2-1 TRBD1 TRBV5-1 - CASSPQGDEQFF TGCGCCAGCAGCCCACAGGGGGATGAGCAGTTCTTC
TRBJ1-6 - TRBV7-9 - CASSLDQGNSPLHF TGTGCCAGCAGCTTAGATCAGGGAAATTCACCCCTCCACTTT
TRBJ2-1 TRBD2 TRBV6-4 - CASSALAGDHNEQFF TGTGCCAGCAGTGCACTAGCGGGGGACCACAATGAGCAGTTCTTC
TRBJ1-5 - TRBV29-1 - CSVVTGDPPQHF TGCAGCGTGGTGACAGGCGATCCGCCCCAGCATTTT
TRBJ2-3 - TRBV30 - CVLEASTDTQYF TGTGTACTGGAGGCTAGCACAGATACGCAGTATTTT
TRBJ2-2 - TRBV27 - CAIIGGQGNTGELFF TGTGCCATAATAGGAGGGCAGGGGAACACCGGGGAGCTGTTTTTT
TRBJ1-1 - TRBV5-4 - CASSFTASNTEAFF TGTGCCAGCAGCTTCACAGCCTCGAACACTGAAGCTTTCTTT
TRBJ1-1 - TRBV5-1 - CASSLREAGVNTEAFF TGCGCCAGCAGCTTGCGGGAGGCAGGGGTGAACACTGAAGCTTTCTTT
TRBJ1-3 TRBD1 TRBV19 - CASSPDREGGNTIYF TGTGCCAGTAGCCCGGACAGGGAAGGCGGAAACACCATATATTTT
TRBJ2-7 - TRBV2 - CASRADFSYEQYF TGTGCCAGCAGAGCCGACTTCTCCTACGAGCAGTACTTC
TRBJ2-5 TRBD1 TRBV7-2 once CASSAIQGVETQYF TGTGCCAGCAGCGCTATACAGGGGGTAGAGACCCAGTACTTC
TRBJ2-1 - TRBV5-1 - CASSLAVRGYESSYNEQFF TGCGCCAGCAGCTTGGCCGTCCGGGGGTATGAGAGCTCCTACAATGAGCAGTTCTTC